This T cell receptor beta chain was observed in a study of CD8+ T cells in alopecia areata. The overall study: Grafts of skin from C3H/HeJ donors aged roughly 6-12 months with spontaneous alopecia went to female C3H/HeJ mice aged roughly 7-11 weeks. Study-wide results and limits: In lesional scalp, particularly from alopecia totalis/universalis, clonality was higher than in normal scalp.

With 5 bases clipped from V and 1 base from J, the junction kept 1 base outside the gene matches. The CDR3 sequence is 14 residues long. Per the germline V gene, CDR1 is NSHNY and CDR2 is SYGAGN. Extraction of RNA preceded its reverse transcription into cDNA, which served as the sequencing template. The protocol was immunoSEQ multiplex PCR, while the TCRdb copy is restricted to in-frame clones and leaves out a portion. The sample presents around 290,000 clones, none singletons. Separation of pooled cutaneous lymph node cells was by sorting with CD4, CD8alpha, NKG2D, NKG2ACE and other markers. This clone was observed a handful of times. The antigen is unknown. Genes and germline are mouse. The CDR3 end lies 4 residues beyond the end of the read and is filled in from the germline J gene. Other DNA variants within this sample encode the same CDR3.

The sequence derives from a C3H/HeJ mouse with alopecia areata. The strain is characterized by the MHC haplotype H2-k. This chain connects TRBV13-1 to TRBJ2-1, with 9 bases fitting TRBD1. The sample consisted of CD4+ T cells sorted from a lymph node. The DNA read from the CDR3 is TGTGCCAGCAGGACAGGGGGGAACTATGCT. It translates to CASRTGGNYA. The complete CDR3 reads CASRTGGNYAEQFF.